This T cell receptor (beta chain) was identified during a study of shared clonotypes between healthy human individuals. V was pared by 0 bases and J by 5 bases, with 16 bases between. The germline gives CDR1 SGHDN, CDR2 FVKESK. The CDR3 spans 16 residues. The protocol was immunoSEQ multiplex PCR, while the TCRdb copy is restricted to in-frame clones and leaves out a portion. The data show over 1.5 million clones, with approximately 98% seen just once and less than 0.55% held by the top ten. The sequenced sample was naive CD4+ T cells sorted from blood. The sample's subset: CD45RA+ positively selected. The sequence was collected from a man aged 25-45 years in good health. The V and J genes are TRBV14 and TRBJ1-2, with a tentative D call TRBD1 (6 bases). CDR3 sequence reads: CASSQDLGAQGYGYTF. As DNA, the CDR3 is TGTGCCAGCAGCCAAGATCTAGGCGCGCAGGGGTATGGCTACACCTTC.